Below, 25 T cell receptor beta chains from the same sample are listed, as sequenced in a study of blood T cell repertoires in COVID-19. TCRdb keeps only in-frame clones here, not all; method: immunoSEQ multiplex PCR. The sample holds roughly 76,000 clones, about nine tenths seen once. Sequencing was done on a sample of peripheral blood. These receptors were collected from a woman over 75 with active or convalescent COVID-19.

This chain uses TRBV5-6 with TRBJ2-2; TRBD2 matches at 9 bases. V gave up 0 bases and J gave up 5 bases; unmatched junction bases: 5. Germline assignment: CDR1 SGHDT and CDR2 YYEEEE. The CDR3 is made up of 16 amino acids. The CDR3: CASSLGFSGGTGELFF. CDR3 DNA sequence: TGTGCCAGCAGCTTGGGTTTTAGCGGGGGTACCGGGGAGCTGTTTTTT.

The genes are TRBV28 and TRBJ2-4, with D perhaps matching TRBD1 (5 bases). This CDR3 comprises 15 residues. The germline V gene encodes CDR1 MDHEN and CDR2 SYDVKM. V was pared by 6 bases and J by 0 bases, with 12 bases between. In DNA form, the CDR3 reads TGTGCCAGCAGGGCGACAGCTATAGCCAAAAACATTCAGTACTTC. Its protein product is CASRATAIAKNIQYF. Full variable domain (outside the CDR3, taken from reference TRBV28 and TRBJ2-4): DVKVTQSSRYLVKRTGEKVFLECVQDMDHENMFWYRQDPGLGLRLIYFSYDVKMKEKGDIPEGYSVSREKKERFSLILESASTNQTSMYLCASRATAIAKNIQYFGAGTRLSVL.

CDR3 bases: TGTGCCAGCAGCCGGACTAGCGGGGGCCCAGATACGCAGTATTTT. Translating gives CASSRTSGGPDTQYF. This sequence joins TRBV14 and TRBJ2-3; 13 bases are shared with TRBD2. The junction had 2 bases not matched to a gene; V was cut back by 4 bases and J by 4 bases. Germline V gene sequence: CDR1 SGHDN, CDR2 FVKESK. The CDR3 consists of 15 residues.

The chain has TRBV7-2 and TRBJ2-3; 7 bases fit TRBD2. The V gene's germline CDR1 is SGHTA and CDR2 FQGNSA. Trimming at V came to 10 bases and at J to 2 bases, leaving 9 bases not matched to a gene. The CDR3 is 14 residues long. Here the CDR3 DNA reads TGTGCCACAAGCGGGGAGCCTTTCACAGATACGCAGTATTTT. It codes for CATSGEPFTDTQYF.

The chain couples TRBV30 to TRBJ2-2, with a tentative D call TRBD1 (5 bases). Germline-derived CDR1 and CDR2 are GTSNPN and SVGIG (reference sequence). This CDR3 region has 13 residues. V was shortened by 4 bases and J by 1 base, with 7 bases between the two germline ends. Written as DNA, the CDR3 is TGTGCCTGGACCGGACAGAACACCGGGGAGCTGTTTTTT. This encodes CAWTGQNTGELFF.

CDR3 DNA sequence: TGTGCCAGCAGTAACAATCCAGATACGCAGTATTTT. Its translation is CASSNNPDTQYF. This chain links TRBV6-5 with TRBJ2-3; D remains ambiguous. Between the trimmed V and J ends, which lost 5 bases and 4 bases, there was a span of 7 bases. From germline, CDR1 is MNHEY and CDR2 SVGAGI. The CDR3 is 12 amino acids.

V usage is TRBV18 and J usage is TRBJ1-1; D call uncertain. Germline V gene lookup returns CDR1 KGHSH and CDR2 LQKENI. Trimming took 6 bases from V and 7 from J, leaving 15 bases between them. The CDR3 loop spans 13 amino acids. CDR3 bases: TGTGCCAGCTCGGCGGCGCGCGGGGATGAAGCTTTCTTT. Its protein product is CASSAARGDEAFF. Full variable domain (outside the CDR3, taken from reference TRBV18 and TRBJ1-1): NAGVMQNPRHLVRRRGQEARLRCSPMKGHSHVYWYRQLPEEGLKFMVYLQKENIIDESGMPKERFSAEFPKEGPSILRIQQVVRGDSAAYFCASSAARGDEAFFGQGTRLTVV.

In regard to this clone: The junction shows a germline mismatch at one end, possibly a read error. The J gene is TRBJ2-2, the V gene TRBV7-7; TRBD2 matches 7 bases. Germline values: CDR1 SSHAT, CDR2 FNYEAQ (reference sequence). The CDR3 extends over 17 amino acids. The CDR3 spells CASSPPRGDIRAGELFF. Here the CDR3 DNA reads TGTGCTAGCAGCCCTCCACGGGGGGATATTAGAGCCGGGGAGCTGTTTTTT.

As DNA, the CDR3 is TGTGCCAGCAGCCAAGGAGACAGGGGGCGCGGCGAGACCCAGTACTTC. As protein: CASSQGDRGRGETQYF. The genes are TRBV5-8 and TRBJ2-5; TRBD1 matches 10 bases. V gave up 4 bases and J gave up 5 bases; unmatched junction bases: 11. Germline loops: CDR1 SGHTS, CDR2 YDEGEE. The CDR3 is made up of 16 amino acids.

V gene TRBV27 combines with J gene TRBJ2-7, with TRBD1 matching 7 bases. The V gene's germline CDR1 is MNHEY and CDR2 SMNVEV (reference sequence). V gave up 4 bases and J gave up 2 bases; unmatched junction bases: 5. This CDR3 has 14 residues. The CDR3 bases are TGTGCCAGCAGTTCCAATACAGGGGCCTACGAGCAGTACTTC. The encoded protein is CASSSNTGAYEQYF.

The CDR3 region is CASRSFRQGGLNTEAFF. The DNA of the CDR3 is TGTGCCAGTAGAAGCTTCCGACAGGGGGGTTTGAACACTGAAGCTTTCTTT. The rearrangement joins TRBV19 to TRBJ1-1; 9 bases match TRBD1. From germline, CDR1 is LNHDA and CDR2 SQIVND (reference sequence). The CDR3 extends over 17 amino acids. With V trimmed by 6 bases and J by 0 bases, 11 bases remained unmatched. Combining the CDR3 with reference TRBV19 and TRBJ1-1 gives the whole variable domain DGGITQSPKYLFRKEGQNVTLSCEQNLNHDAMYWYRQDPGQGLRLIYYSQIVNDFQKGDIAEGYSVSREKKESFPLTVTSAQKNPTAFYLCASRSFRQGGLNTEAFFGQGTRLTVV.

The CDR3 DNA reads as TGTGCCAGCTCACTGCTACAGGGGGCTAATGAAAAACTGTTTTTT. Amino acid sequence: CASSLLQGANEKLFF. The gene calls are TRBV18 and TRBJ1-4, with 8 positions matching TRBD1. This CDR3 is built from 15 residues. V lost 4 bases to trimming and J lost 3 bases; unmatched junction nucleotides: 4. Looked up from germline, CDR1 is KGHSH and CDR2 is LQKENI. Full variable domain (remainder filled in from reference TRBV18 and TRBJ1-4): NAGVMQNPRHLVRRRGQEARLRCSPMKGHSHVYWYRQLPEEGLKFMVYLQKENIIDESGMPKERFSAEFPKEGPSILRIQQVVRGDSAAYFCASSLLQGANEKLFFGSGTQLSVL.

This chain uses TRBV19 with TRBJ2-5; D remains unclear. Trimming took off 5 bases at V and 5 bases at J, with 15 bases between the two ends. This CDR3 is built from 14 residues. In germline, CDR1 is LNHDA, CDR2 SQIVND (reference sequence). In DNA, the CDR3 is TGTGCCAGTAGTTCGAGGTCCGCGGAGGAGACCCAGTACTTC. This encodes CASSSRSAEETQYF.

The chain carries TRBV10-3 and TRBJ1-2; TRBD1 matches at 7 bases. Trimming removed 0 bases from V and 4 bases from J; junction bases left unmatched: 8. Germline V gives CDR1 ENHRY, CDR2 SYGVKD. This CDR3 has 16 residues. CDR3 sequence reads: CAISESIEDRTYGYTF. CDR3 bases: TGTGCCATCAGTGAGTCGATAGAGGACAGGACCTATGGCTACACCTTC.

This chain connects TRBV19 to TRBJ1-5; possibly TRBD1 for D (6 bases). The CDR3 runs 14 residues. Germline assignment: CDR1 LNHDA and CDR2 SQIVND (reference sequence). The germline V and J ends were trimmed by 6 bases and 7 bases, with 16 bases remaining between them. The CDR3 here is CASRTGTVRQPQHF. The CDR3 region has the DNA TGTGCCAGTAGAACAGGGACGGTCAGGCAGCCCCAGCATTTT.

The chain recombines TRBV7-6 with TRBJ1-2, with 9 bases identical to TRBD1. This CDR3 spans 14 amino acids. Germline V gives CDR1 SGHVS, CDR2 FNYEAQ. V lost 5 bases, J lost 10 bases, and 11 bases stayed unmatched. For the CDR3, the DNA is TGTGCCAGCAGCCGAAACCCGGGACAGGGCTTCTACACCTTC. Translation: CASSRNPGQGFYTF. Full variable domain (rest looked up from reference TRBV7-6 and TRBJ1-2): GAGVSQSPRYKVTKRGQDVALRCDPISGHVSLYWYRQALGQGPEFLTYFNYEAQQDKSGLPNDRFSAERPEGSISTLTIQRTEQRDSAMYRCASSRNPGQGFYTFGSGTRLTVV.

The V and J genes are TRBV7-2 and TRBJ2-5, with 8 bases identical to TRBD2. CDR3 length: 15 amino acids. Losses at the gene ends were 4 bases for V and 5 bases for J; bases not matched to a gene: 9. Germline V gene sequence: CDR1 SGHTA, CDR2 FQGNSA. CDR3 nucleotides: TGTGCCAGCAGCTCAGGGACTAGGTTTTCGGAGACCCAGTACTTC. This sequence encodes CASSSGTRFSETQYF.

The DNA for the CDR3 is TGTGCCAGCAGCTTAGTTGGTTCGGAGAGCAATCAGCCCCAGCATTTT. The encoded protein is CASSLVGSESNQPQHF. This chain uses TRBV7-8 with TRBJ1-5, with D hard to call. The germline gives CDR1 SGHVS, CDR2 FQNEAQ. The CDR3 extends over 16 amino acids. V shed 1 base and J shed 1 base, with 11 bases lying between them.

The chain joins TRBV4-2 to TRBJ1-2; a possible D gene is TRBD1 (5 bases). Trimming removed 0 bases from V and 7 bases from J, with 12 bases in between. CDR3 length equals 14 residues. Per the germline V gene, CDR1 is LGHNA and CDR2 is YNFKEQ. The DNA of the CDR3 is TGTGCCAGCAGCCAAGAGACGGGGGAAGGTGGCTACACCTTC. As protein: CASSQETGEGGYTF.

CDR3 sequence: CASSLVRGLNIQYF. In nucleotides, the CDR3 is TGTGCCAGCAGCTTGGTAAGGGGGCTCAACATTCAGTACTTC. The rearrangement links TRBV5-8 to TRBJ2-4, with 7 bases fitting TRBD1. Germline assignment: CDR1 SGHTS and CDR2 YDEGEE. J lost 7 bases, V lost 0 bases, and 4 bases had no gene match. The CDR3 is 14 amino acids.

In this sample, this clone turned up once. The chain uses TRBV4-3 and TRBJ2-1; 8 positions match TRBD2. Germline CDR1 reads LGHNA; CDR2 reads YSLEER. The V gene end was trimmed by 4 bases and the J gene end by 8 bases; junction bases not matched to a gene: 4. This CDR3 has 13 amino acids. The CDR3 region is CASSLGLADEQFF. The CDR3 region has the DNA TGCGCCAGCAGCCTCGGACTAGCCGATGAGCAGTTCTTC.

The rearrangement links TRBV7-9 to TRBJ2-5, with D hard to call. The CDR3 is made up of 13 amino acids. The germline V and J ends were trimmed by 5 bases and 2 bases, with 9 bases remaining between them. CDR1 and CDR2 (germline): SEHNR, FQNEAQ (reference sequence). The CDR3 protein is CASSRAAQETQYF. CDR3 in DNA: TGTGCCAGCAGCCGCGCGGCGCAAGAGACCCAGTACTTC.

The rearrangement links TRBV25-1 to TRBJ1-2; 8 positions agree with TRBD1. This CDR3 region has 13 residues. Germline V lookup: CDR1 MGHDK, CDR2 SYGVNS. V lost 10 bases to trimming and J lost 6 bases; unmatched junction nucleotides: 10. The DNA of the CDR3 is TGTGCCACATCAGGACAGGGAAGGGATGGCTACACCTTC. Translated, it gives CATSGQGRDGYTF.

The chain uses TRBV6-2 or TRBV6-3 and TRBJ2-1, with 8 bases lining up with TRBD2. The J segment lost 7 bases and the V segment lost 0 bases, leaving 11 bases of the junction unmatched. The CDR3 has 17 residues. CDR1 MNHEY and CDR2 SVGEGT come from the germline V gene. The CDR3 here is CASSYSTGTRFRNEQFF. DNA for the CDR3: TGTGCCAGCAGTTACTCAACCGGGACTAGATTTCGTAATGAGCAGTTCTTC.

This clone showed up just a few times. The genes are TRBV15 and TRBJ1-5; maybe TRBD1 (5 bases). Germline loops: CDR1 LNHNV, CDR2 YYDKDF (reference sequence). This CDR3 comprises 15 residues. Trimming stripped 0 bases from V and 7 bases from J, with 13 bases between. CDR3 region: CATSRELMGGQPQHF. DNA for the CDR3: TGTGCCACCAGCAGAGAGCTGATGGGGGGACAGCCCCAGCATTTT.